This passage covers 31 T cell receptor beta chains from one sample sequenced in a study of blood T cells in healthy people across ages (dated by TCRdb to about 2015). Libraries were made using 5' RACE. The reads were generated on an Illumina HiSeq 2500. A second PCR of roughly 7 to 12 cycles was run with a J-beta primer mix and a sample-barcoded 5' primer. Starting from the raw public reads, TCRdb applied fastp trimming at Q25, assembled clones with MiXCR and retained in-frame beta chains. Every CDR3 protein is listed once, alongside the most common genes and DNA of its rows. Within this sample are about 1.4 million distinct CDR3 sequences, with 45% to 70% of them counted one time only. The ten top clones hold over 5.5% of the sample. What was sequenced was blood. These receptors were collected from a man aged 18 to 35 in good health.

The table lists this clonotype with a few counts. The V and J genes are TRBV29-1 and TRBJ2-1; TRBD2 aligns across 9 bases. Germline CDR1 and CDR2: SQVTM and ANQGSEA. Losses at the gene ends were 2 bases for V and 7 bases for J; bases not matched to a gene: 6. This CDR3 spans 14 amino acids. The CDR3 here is CSVEQTSGGNEQFF. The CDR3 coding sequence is TGCAGCGTTGAACAGACTAGCGGTGGAAATGAGCAGTTCTTC.

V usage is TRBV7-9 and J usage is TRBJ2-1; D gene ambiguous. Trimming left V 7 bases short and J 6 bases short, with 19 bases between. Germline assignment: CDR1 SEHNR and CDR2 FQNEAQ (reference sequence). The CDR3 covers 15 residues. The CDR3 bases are TGTGCCAGCAATCCGGACCGTTATCGGGTCAATGAGCAGTTCTTC. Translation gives CASNPDRYRVNEQFF. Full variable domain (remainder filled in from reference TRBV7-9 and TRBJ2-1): DTGVSQNPRHKITKRGQNVTFRCDPISEHNRLYWYRQTLGQGPEFLTYFQNEAQLEKSRLLSDRFSAERPKGSFSTLEIQRTEQGDSAMYLCASNPDRYRVNEQFFGPGTRLTVL.

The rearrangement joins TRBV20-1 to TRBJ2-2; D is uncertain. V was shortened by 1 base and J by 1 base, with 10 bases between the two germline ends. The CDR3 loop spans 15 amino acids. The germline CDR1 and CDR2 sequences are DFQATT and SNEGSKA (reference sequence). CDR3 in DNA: TGCAGTGCTAGAGCCAAATGGGAGAACACCGGGGAGCTGTTTTTT. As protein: CSARAKWENTGELFF.

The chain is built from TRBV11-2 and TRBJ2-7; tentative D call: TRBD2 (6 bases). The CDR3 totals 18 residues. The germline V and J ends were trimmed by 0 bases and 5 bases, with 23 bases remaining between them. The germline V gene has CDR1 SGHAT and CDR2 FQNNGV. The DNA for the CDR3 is TGTGCCAGCAGCTTAGATACTTGGGGACCCATCTCGGGGGACGAGCAGTACTTC. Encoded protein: CASSLDTWGPISGDEQYF.

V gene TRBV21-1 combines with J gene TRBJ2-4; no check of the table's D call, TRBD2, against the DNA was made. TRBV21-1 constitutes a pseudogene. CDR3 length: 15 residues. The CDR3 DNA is TGTGCCAGCTTCGGCCTAGCGGGGACCAAAAACATTCAGTACTTC. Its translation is CASFGLAGTKNIQYF.

The CDR3 DNA reads as TGTGCCAGCTCACCACCCCTAAGGGGGGCCAAAAACATTCAGTACTTC. As protein: CASSPPLRGAKNIQYF. The chain is built from TRBV18 and TRBJ2-4, with D perhaps matching TRBD1 (6 bases). CDR1 is KGHSH and CDR2 is LQKENI in the germline V gene. The CDR3 contains 16 residues. The V gene lost 0 bases and the J gene lost 1 base, with 10 bases spanning the gap.

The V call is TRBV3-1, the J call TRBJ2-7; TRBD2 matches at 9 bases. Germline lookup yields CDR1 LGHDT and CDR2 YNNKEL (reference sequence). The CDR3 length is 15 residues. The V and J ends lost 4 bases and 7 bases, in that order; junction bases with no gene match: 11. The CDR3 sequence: CASSRGGGRDNEQYF. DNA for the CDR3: TGTGCCAGCAGCCGAGGGGGCGGGAGGGACAATGAGCAGTACTTC.

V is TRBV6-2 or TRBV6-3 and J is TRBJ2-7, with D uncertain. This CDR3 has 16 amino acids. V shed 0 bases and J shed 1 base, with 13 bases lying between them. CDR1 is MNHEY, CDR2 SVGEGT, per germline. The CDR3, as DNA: TGTGCCAGCAGTTACTCGAGGAAGGCACCGTCCTACGAGCAGTACTTC. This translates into CASSYSRKAPSYEQYF.

Written as DNA, the CDR3 is TGCGCCAGCAGCCTTACAGGGGGAAGGAATGGCTACACCTTC. This encodes CASSLTGGRNGYTF. This chain links TRBV4-3 with TRBJ1-2; 8 positions agree with TRBD1. J was trimmed by 6 bases and V by 4 bases; bases with no gene match: 7. This CDR3 is 14 amino acids long. Germline values: CDR1 LGHNA, CDR2 YSLEER.

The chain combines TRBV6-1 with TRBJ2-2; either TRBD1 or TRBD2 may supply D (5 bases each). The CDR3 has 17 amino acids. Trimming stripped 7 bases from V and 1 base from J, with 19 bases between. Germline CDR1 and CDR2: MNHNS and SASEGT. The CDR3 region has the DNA TGTGCCAGCACTCCTGAGGGGACGGGCGGGAACACCGGGGAGCTGTTTTTT. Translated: CASTPEGTGGNTGELFF.

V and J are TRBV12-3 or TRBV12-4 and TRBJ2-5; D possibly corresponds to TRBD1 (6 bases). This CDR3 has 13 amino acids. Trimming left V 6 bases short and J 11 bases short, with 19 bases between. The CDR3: CASSLAQGCEQYF. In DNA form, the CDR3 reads TGTGCCAGCAGCCTAGCACAGGGATGTGAGCAGTACTTC.

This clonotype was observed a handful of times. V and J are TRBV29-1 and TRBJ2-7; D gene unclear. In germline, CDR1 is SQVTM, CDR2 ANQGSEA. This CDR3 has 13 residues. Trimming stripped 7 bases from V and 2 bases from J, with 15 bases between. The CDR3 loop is CSAGAGIAYEQYF. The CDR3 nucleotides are TGCAGCGCCGGTGCCGGTATCGCCTACGAGCAGTACTTC.

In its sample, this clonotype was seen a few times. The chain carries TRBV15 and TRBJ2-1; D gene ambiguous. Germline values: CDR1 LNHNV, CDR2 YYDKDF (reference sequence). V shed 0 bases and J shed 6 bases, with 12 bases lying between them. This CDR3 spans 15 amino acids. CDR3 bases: TGTGCCACCAGCAGAGATCGTGGTACAACCAATGAGCAGTTCTTC. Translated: CATSRDRGTTNEQFF.

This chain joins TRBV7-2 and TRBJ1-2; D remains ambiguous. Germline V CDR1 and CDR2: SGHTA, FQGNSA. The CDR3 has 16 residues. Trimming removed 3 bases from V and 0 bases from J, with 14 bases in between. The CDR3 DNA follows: TGTGCCAGCAGCTTGGAATGGAGTCCTGCTAACTATGGCTACACCTTC. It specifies CASSLEWSPANYGYTF.

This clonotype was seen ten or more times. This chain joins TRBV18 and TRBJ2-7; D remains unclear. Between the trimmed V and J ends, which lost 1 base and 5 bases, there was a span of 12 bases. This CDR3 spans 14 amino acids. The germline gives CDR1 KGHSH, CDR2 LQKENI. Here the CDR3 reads CASSPLETSDEQYF. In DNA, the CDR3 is TGTGCCAGCTCACCACTAGAGACGTCGGACGAGCAGTACTTC.

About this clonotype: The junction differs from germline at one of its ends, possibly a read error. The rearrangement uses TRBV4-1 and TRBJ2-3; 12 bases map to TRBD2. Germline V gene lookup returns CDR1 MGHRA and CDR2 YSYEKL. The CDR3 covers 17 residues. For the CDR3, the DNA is TGCGCCAGCAGCCAGCCCACTAGCGGGAGGAGCACAGATGCGCAGTATTTT. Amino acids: CASSQPTSGRSTDAQYF.

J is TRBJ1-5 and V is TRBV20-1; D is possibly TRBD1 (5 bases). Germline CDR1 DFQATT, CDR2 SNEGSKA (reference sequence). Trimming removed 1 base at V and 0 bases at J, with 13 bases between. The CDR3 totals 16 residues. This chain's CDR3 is CSARGRGPYSNQPQHF. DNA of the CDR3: TGCAGTGCTAGAGGGCGGGGACCGTATAGCAATCAGCCCCAGCATTTT.

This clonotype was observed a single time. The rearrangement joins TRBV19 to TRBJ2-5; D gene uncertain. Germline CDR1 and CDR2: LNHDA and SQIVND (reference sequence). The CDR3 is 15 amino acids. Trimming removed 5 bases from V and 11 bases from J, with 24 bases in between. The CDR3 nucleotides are TGTGCCAGTAGTGGGGTCCGCCCAAGGCCCAATGGGCAGTACTTC. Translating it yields CASSGVRPRPNGQYF.

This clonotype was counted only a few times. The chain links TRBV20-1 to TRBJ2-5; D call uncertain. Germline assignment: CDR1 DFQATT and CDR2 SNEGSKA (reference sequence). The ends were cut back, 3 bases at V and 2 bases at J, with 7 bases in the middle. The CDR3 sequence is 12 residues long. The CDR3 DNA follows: TGCAGTGCTAGCCGGCCTCAAGAGACCCAGTACTTC. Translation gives CSASRPQETQYF.

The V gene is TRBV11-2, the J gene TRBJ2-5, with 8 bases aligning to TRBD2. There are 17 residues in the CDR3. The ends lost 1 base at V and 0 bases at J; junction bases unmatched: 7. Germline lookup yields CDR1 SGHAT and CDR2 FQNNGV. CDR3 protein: CASSLGAQLADQETQYF. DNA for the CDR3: TGTGCCAGCAGCTTAGGGGCCCAACTAGCGGACCAAGAGACCCAGTACTTC.

Here the CDR3 DNA reads TGCAGCGTTGACCGGAATACAGATACGCAGTATTTT. Its protein product is CSVDRNTDTQYF. This rearrangement joins TRBV29-1 to TRBJ2-3; D is undetermined. The CDR3 is 12 residues long. V dropped 3 bases and J dropped 3 bases, with 7 bases sitting between them. Germline V gives CDR1 SQVTM, CDR2 ANQGSEA.

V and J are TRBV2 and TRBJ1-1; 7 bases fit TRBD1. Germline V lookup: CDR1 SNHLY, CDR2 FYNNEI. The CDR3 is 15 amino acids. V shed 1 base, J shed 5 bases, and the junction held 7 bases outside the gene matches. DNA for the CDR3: TGTGCCAGCAGTGAAGATGGGACAGAGGGAACTGAAGCTTTCTTT. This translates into CASSEDGTEGTEAFF.

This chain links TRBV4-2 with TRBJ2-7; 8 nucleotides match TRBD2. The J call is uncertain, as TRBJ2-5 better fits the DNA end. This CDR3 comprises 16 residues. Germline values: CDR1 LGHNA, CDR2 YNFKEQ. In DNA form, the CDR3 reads TGTGCCAGCAGCCAACTGATGAGCGGGAGTTCAGAGACCCAGTACTTC. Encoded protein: CASSQLMSGSSETQYF.

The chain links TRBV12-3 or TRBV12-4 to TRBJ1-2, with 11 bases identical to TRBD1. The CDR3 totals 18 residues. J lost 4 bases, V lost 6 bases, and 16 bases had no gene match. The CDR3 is CASSPGGGQGAGGYGYTF. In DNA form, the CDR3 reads TGTGCCAGCAGCCCCGGGGGCGGACAGGGGGCAGGAGGCTATGGCTACACCTTC.

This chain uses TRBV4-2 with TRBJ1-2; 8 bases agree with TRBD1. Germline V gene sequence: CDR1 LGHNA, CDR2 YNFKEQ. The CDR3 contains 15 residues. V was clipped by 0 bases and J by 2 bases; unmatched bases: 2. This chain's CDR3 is CASSQEGTGNYGYTF. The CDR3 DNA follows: TGTGCCAGCAGCCAAGAAGGGACAGGAAACTATGGCTACACCTTC.

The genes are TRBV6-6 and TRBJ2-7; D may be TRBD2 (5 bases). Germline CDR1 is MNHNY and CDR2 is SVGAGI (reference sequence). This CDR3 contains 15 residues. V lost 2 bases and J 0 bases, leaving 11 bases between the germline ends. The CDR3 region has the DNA TGTGCCAGCAGTTACGAGGGCAGGCTCTCCTACGAGCAGTACTTC. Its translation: CASSYEGRLSYEQYF.

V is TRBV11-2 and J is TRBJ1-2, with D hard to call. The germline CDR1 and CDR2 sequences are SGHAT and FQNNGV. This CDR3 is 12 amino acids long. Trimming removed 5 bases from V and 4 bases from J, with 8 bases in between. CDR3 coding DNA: TGTGCCAGCAGCCCTCGTCTCTATGGCTACACCTTC. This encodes CASSPRLYGYTF.

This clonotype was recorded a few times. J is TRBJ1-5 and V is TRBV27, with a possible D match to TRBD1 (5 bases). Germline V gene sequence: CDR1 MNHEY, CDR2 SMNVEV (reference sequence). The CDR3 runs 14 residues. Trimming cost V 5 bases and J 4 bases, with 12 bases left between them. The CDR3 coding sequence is TGTGCCAGCAGTCCGGGACTGACTAATCAGCCCCAGCATTTT. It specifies CASSPGLTNQPQHF.

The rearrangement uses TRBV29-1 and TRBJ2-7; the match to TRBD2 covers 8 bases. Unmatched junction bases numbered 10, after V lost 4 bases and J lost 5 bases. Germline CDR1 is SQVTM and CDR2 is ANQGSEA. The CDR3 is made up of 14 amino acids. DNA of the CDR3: TGCAGCGTTGGTTCGGTGACGGGGGGGCACGAGCAGTACTTC. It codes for CSVGSVTGGHEQYF.

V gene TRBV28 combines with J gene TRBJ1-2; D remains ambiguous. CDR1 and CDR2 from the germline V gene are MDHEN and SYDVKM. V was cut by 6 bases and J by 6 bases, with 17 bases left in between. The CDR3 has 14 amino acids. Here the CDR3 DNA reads TGTGCCAGCAGACTCGGACTTACAAGGGATGGCTACACCTTC. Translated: CASRLGLTRDGYTF.

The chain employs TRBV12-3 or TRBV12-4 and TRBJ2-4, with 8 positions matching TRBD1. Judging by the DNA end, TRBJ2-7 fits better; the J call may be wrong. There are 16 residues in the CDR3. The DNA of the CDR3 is TGTGCCAGCAGTTCAGCTCGAGGACAGGGAGCCTACGAGCAGTACTTC. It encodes CASSSARGQGAYEQYF.